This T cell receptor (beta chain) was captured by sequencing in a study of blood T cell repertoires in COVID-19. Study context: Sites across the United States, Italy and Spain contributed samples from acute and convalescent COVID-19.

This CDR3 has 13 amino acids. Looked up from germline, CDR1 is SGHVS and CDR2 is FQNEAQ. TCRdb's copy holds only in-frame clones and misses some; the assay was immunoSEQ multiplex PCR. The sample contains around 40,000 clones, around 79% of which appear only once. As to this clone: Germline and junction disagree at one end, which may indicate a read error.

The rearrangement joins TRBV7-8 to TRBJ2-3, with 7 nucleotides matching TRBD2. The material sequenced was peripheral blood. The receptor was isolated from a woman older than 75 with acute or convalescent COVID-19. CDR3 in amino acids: CAGSSGSTDTQYF. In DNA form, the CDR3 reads TGTGCCGGCAGTAGCGGGAGCACAGATACGCAGTATTTT.